This T cell receptor beta chain is from a study of T cells in Graves' hyperthyroidism and ophthalmopathy (dated by TCRdb to between 2018 and 2021). Concerning the study at large: Peripheral blood was sampled at the time of initial diagnosis, prior to any treatment. TCR Vbeta CDR3 sequencing of around 130 peripheral blood samples (approximately 44 ophthalmopathy, about 74 hyperthyroidism and around 17 progressor patients) is reported in the paper. Once sampling was done, hyperthyroidism patients were given methimazole at a starting dose of 30 mg daily, whereas ophthalmopathy patients were given high-dose intravenous methylprednisolone. The 100 or so discovery patients were randomly split 7:3 into training and test sets. In more than 5 Graves' hyperthyroidism patients, the study also compared T-cell repertoires from thyroid tissue with T-cell repertoires from blood. Whether ophthalmopathy could be predicted prospectively was tested in an independent validation cohort made up of under 20 hyperthyroidism patients plus 17 patients who later progressed to ophthalmopathy. To identify distinguishing TCR V-J signatures, a discovery cohort of 95 to 100 patients was used, comprising 43 with Graves' ophthalmopathy and about 59 with stable Graves' hyperthyroidism. Study-level results and caveats: In validation, progression to ophthalmopathy was predicted by the model with 70.59% sensitivity and roughly 76% specificity, a median of 6.5 months before onset. Most expanded thyroid clonotypes (frequency above 0.001) were also detected in blood, a finding suggesting that blood repertoires may reflect thyroid immune responses. A model built on a 13 V-J signature distinguished ophthalmopathy from stable hyperthyroidism, reaching around 90% sensitivity and about 81% specificity in cross-validation and 80%/75% in testing. No statistical method was used to fix the sample size in advance, and group allocation was not hidden from the investigators.

CDR1 and CDR2 are drawn from the germline V gene: SNHLY, FYNNEI. Trimming costs V 7 bases and J 4 bases, and their ends lie 11 bases apart. Its CDR3 holds 13 amino acids, cysteine through phenylalanine. The read is trimmed to its CDR3 DNA, 39 bases read in frame from base 1. This clonotype was observed many times. Its cognate antigen has yet to be identified. Base qualities were left out, and no much larger clone turns up one base away. Amplification of TCR beta CDR3 regions was carried out from RNA transcripts. A first-round RT-PCR of the TCR CDR3 used the HTBI primer set with the Qiagen OneStep RT-PCR kit. Libraries were constructed in a second round of multiplex PCR, after which size selection and purification were carried out. Sequencing of the libraries was done on an Illumina HiSeq2000 using paired-end 100 bp reads. The study's processing was this. Raw data were processed with SOAPnuke, discarding reads with adapters, uncalled bases, mean Phred below 15, or no exact constant-primer or identifier match. COPE v1.2.5 was used to merge the high-quality paired reads, and each unique nucleotide sequence was defined as a clonotype. Clonotypes were aligned to IMGT TRBV, TRBD and TRBJ reference segments using MiTCR v1.1. Analysis was restricted to V-J combinations with a frequency above 0.0001, which covered 99% to 99.2% of repertoires. The TCS score was defined as the ratio of F50 (clonal expansion) to E x V (chaos), calculated using BLOSUM62-based TCRdist between CDR3 peptides within each V-J. Welch's t-statistics and random forest reduced approximately 520 V-J features to about 13, which were used in a naive Bayes classifier (R e1071). The public reads were quality trimmed at Q25 with fastp and then assembled into clones with MiXCR by TCRdb, keeping productive beta chains. Merged by CDR3 protein, the rows form single entries marked with the most common genes and DNA. None of the V and J calls come from the authors' own analysis; TCRdb made them. This sample comprises over 500,000 distinct CDR3 sequences, 14% of them detected only once. 14% of the sample belongs to the ten largest clones.

Stable Graves' hyperthyroidism was defined as the absence of progression to ophthalmopathy over 18 months of follow-up. The hyperthyroidism patients were between 18 and 65 years old and newly diagnosed, with a disease duration of less than 2 months. Any patient with an uncontrolled infection, another autoimmune disease, pregnancy or lactation was excluded. Clinical symptoms, serum thyroxine and TRAb, thyroid ultrasound, and orbital computed tomography formed the basis for the diagnoses. PBMCs were separated from about 10 ml of fresh peripheral blood using Ficoll-Paque density gradient centrifugation. Total RNA was extracted with Trizol reagent, and quality was checked on an Agilent 2100 Bioanalyzer.

The chain joins TRBV2 to TRBJ1-5, with the D gene too uncertain to name. This TCR derives from a woman between 40 and 55 years old with Graves' hyperthyroidism. The sequencing sample was made of blood. The CDR3 reads CASKRTVNQPQHF. The bases read TGTGCCAGCAAGCGCACAGTAAATCAGCCCCAGCATTTT.